This TCR beta chain comes out of a study of T cells in Graves' hyperthyroidism and ophthalmopathy (dated by TCRdb to about 2019). The study in broad terms: Peripheral blood samples were taken at initial diagnosis, before any treatment was given. A discovery cohort of about 96 patients, 43 with Graves' ophthalmopathy and about 60 with stable Graves' hyperthyroidism, was used to find distinguishing TCR V-J signatures. Prospective prediction of ophthalmopathy was tested in an independent validation cohort of 18 to 20 hyperthyroidism patients and some 17 patients who later progressed to ophthalmopathy. The approximately 100 discovery patients were divided at random into training and test sets in a 7:3 ratio. Thyroid tissue and blood T-cell repertoires from about 6 Graves' hyperthyroidism patients were also compared in the study. After sampling, hyperthyroidism patients received methimazole starting at 30 mg daily, and ophthalmopathy patients received high-dose intravenous methylprednisolone. The paper describes TCR Vbeta CDR3 sequencing of around 140 peripheral blood samples, made up of some 40 ophthalmopathy patients, approximately 76 hyperthyroidism patients and approximately 17 progressor patients. Overall study outcomes, separate from this receptor: In validation, the model predicted progression to ophthalmopathy with around 71% sensitivity and around 72% specificity, a median of approximately 6.7 months before onset. No statistical method was used to set the sample size in advance, and investigators knew the group allocation. A model built on a 13 V-J signature distinguished ophthalmopathy from stable hyperthyroidism, reaching 85% to 90% sensitivity and around 82% specificity in cross-validation and 80%/75% in testing. Most expanded thyroid clonotypes (frequency above 0.001) were also found in blood, which suggests that blood repertoires may mirror thyroid immune responses.

The CDR3, from cysteine to phenylalanine, totals 12 residues. CDR3 DNA only is kept here, 36 bases in frame from base 1. Reading the germline V gene (reference sequence) gives CDR1 SEHNR and CDR2 FQNEAQ. V is cut by 11 bases and J by 0 bases, and the space between the germline ends is 11 bases. This clonotype has a handful of counts. Its antigen target is currently unknown. There are no base qualities to consult, and no much larger clone falls within one base. A patient counted as having stable Graves' hyperthyroidism if no progression to ophthalmopathy occurred over 18 months of follow-up. Hyperthyroidism patients were newly diagnosed, with disease duration under 2 months, and aged 18 to 65 years. Patients with uncontrolled infections, other autoimmune diseases, pregnancy or lactation were excluded. Diagnoses were established on the basis of clinical symptoms, serum thyroxine and TRAb, thyroid ultrasound, and orbital computed tomography. PBMCs were separated from roughly 10 ml of fresh peripheral blood using Ficoll-Paque density gradient centrifugation. Total RNA was extracted with Trizol reagent, and quality was checked on an Agilent 2100 Bioanalyzer.

The TCR beta CDR3 regions were amplified from RNA transcripts. The first round of RT-PCR for the TCR CDR3 was performed with the HTBI primer set and the Qiagen OneStep RT-PCR kit. Libraries were constructed in a second round of multiplex PCR, after which size selection and purification were carried out. Libraries were sequenced paired-end with 100 bp reads on an Illumina HiSeq2000. As for the authors' bioinformatics: SOAPnuke was used to process the raw data, removing reads that contained adapters or uncalled bases, had a mean Phred below 15, or lacked an exact match to the constant primer or identifier. COPE v1.2.5 was used to merge the high-quality paired reads, and each unique nucleotide sequence was defined as a clonotype. MiTCR v1.1 was used to align clonotypes to the IMGT TRBV, TRBD and TRBJ reference segments. Analysis was restricted to V-J combinations with a frequency above 0.0001, which covered roughly 99% of repertoires. A TCS score was defined as the ratio between F50 (clonal expansion) and ExV (chaos), using BLOSUM62-based TCRdist between CDR3 peptides within each V-J. Welch's t-statistics and random forest reduced roughly 530 V-J features to around 14, which were used in a naive Bayes classifier (R e1071). In-frame beta chains were kept once TCRdb had trimmed the public reads at Q25 with fastp and called clones with MiXCR. Rows are combined by CDR3 protein, so each entry shows the most common genes and DNA. TCRdb, not the original authors, processed these V and J calls. The sample records approximately 700,000 distinct CDR3 sequences, roughly 17% of which are singletons. The leading ten clones occupy over 7.5% of the sample.

Material for sequencing was blood. The clonotype was recovered from a young man with Graves' hyperthyroidism. The chain couples TRBV7-9 to TRBJ2-7; the D gene is tentatively TRBD1 or TRBD2, each matching 6 bases. The CDR3 sequence is CAVGGLSYEQYF. In nucleotides, the sequence is TGTGCCGTAGGGGGGCTCTCCTACGAGCAGTACTTC.